What follows describes a single T cell receptor beta chain. Its antigen is as yet unknown. This sample was taken from a study of blood T cells in healthy people across ages. Alongside a J-beta primer mix, a sample-barcoded 5' primer served in a second PCR lasting about 6 to 12 cycles. TCRdb fed the 5' RACE reads into MiXCR, producing one record per CDR3 protein. The sample shows approximately 1.5 million distinct CDR3 sequences, under 55% of them seen only once. The CDR3 is 17 residues long. Germline lookup yields CDR1 SEHNR and CDR2 FQNEAQ (reference sequence). Trimming shortened V by 6 bases and J by 4 bases, and 19 bases separated the two germline ends. Whenever a sample was processed, at least 6.5 million PBMCs were isolated. Notes on the study in general: The donors' CMV status was not determined, possibly confounding changes in expanded clonotypes.

Sequencing was carried out using blood. V is TRBV7-9 and J is TRBJ2-6; D might be TRBD1 or TRBD2, each matching 5 bases. This receptor was identified in a woman under 30 in good health. CDR3 DNA: TGTGCCAGCAGAACCGGGACCCTACCTCAGGGGGCCAACGTCCTGACTTTC. As protein: CASRTGTLPQGANVLTF.